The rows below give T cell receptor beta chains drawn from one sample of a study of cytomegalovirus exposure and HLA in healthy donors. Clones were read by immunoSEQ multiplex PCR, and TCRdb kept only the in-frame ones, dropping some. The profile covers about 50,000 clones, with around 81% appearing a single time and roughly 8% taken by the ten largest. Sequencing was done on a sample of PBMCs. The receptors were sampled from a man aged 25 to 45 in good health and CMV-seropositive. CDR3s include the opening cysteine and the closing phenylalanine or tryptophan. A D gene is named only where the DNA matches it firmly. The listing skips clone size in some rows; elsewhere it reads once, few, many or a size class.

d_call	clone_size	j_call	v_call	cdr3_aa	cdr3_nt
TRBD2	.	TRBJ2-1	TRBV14	CASSPLAGSYNEQFF	TGTGCCAGCAGCCCCCTAGCGGGTAGCTACAATGAGCAGTTCTTC
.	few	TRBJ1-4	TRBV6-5	CASMGPTDEKLFF	TGTGCCAGCATGGGCCCAACGGATGAAAAACTGTTTTTT
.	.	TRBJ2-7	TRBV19	CASSAGLHPTYEQYF	TGTGCCAGTAGTGCCGGACTGCATCCTACCTACGAGCAGTACTTC
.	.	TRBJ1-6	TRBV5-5	CASSYPGTNYNSPLHF	TGTGCCAGCAGCTACCCCGGGACAAATTATAATTCACCCCTCCACTTT
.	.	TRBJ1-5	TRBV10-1	CASSSGLNQPQHF	TGCGCCAGCAGTTCAGGGTTAAATCAGCCCCAGCATTTT
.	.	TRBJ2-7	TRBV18	CASSPRSSGVDEQYF	TGTGCCAGCTCACCACGGTCCTCAGGGGTGGACGAGCAGTACTTC
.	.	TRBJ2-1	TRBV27	CASTRSRGDLYNEQFF	TGTGCCAGCACCCGCTCCCGGGGAGACCTGTACAATGAGCAGTTCTTC
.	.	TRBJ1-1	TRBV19	CASSIGRGNTEAFF	TGTGCCAGTAGTATAGGGCGGGGGAACACTGAAGCTTTCTTT
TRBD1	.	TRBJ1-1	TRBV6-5	CASSLQGRNTEAFF	TGTGCCAGCAGTTTACAGGGGAGGAACACTGAAGCTTTCTTT
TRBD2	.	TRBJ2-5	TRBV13	CASSLGRSGGDPSRWTQYF	TGTGCCAGCAGCTTAGGTCGGAGCGGGGGGGATCCTAGTAGGTGGACCCAGTACTTC